The table lists the clone carrying this T cell receptor beta chain with a count of one. This entry belongs to a study of CD8+ T cells in alopecia areata. Per germline, CDR1 MNHEY and CDR2 SVGAGI. This CDR3 has 13 residues. The V end lost 0 bases, the J end lost 7 bases, and 9 bases lay between the germline ends. Treatment noted: oral pan-JAK inhibitor, 5-10 mg twice daily. Isolated RNA was reverse transcribed into cDNA used as the sequencing template. The method was immunoSEQ multiplex PCR; TCRdb's version includes in-frame clones alone and lacks a portion of them. The data show around 190,000 clones, with around 56% seen just once and roughly 0.67% held by the top ten.

This sample comprised CD4+ T cells sorted from blood, obtained at week 4, from a patient treated with tofacitinib. The chain carries TRBV6-5 and TRBJ2-5; D is unclear. The TCR was taken from a human donor with alopecia areata. This CDR3 reads CASSYSRTGTQYF. The CDR3 DNA is TGTGCCAGCAGTTACTCACGGACGGGGACCCAGTACTTC.